This T cell receptor (beta chain) emerged from a study of cytomegalovirus exposure and HLA in healthy donors. Notes on the study in general: Later on, analysis showed that most CMV-associated TCR beta chains appeared to be HLA-restricted. Highly shared variants forming one cluster were likely a sequencing artifact. In a later analysis, a missense DCLRE1C variant was linked to TCR beta V- and J-gene trimming.

As for this clone: Its antigen is currently unknown.

13 Jbeta primers and 60 Vbeta primers were used for the PCR. Profiled with immunoSEQ multiplex PCR; TCRdb holds only in-frame clones, not every one. The sample has 110,000 or so clones; over 75% are singletons. Sequencing was performed on PBMCs. This TCR derives from a woman aged 18 to 35 in good health and CMV-seronegative.

CDR3 DNA sequence: TGTGCCAGCAGTTTGGAGGTTCAGCCCCAGCATTTT. This codes for CASSLEVQPQHF. This rearrangement joins TRBV28 to TRBJ1-5; D gene ambiguous. The CDR3 extends over 12 amino acids. The germline V gene encodes CDR1 MDHEN and CDR2 SYDVKM. The V end was cut by 3 bases, the J end by 6 bases, with 6 bases between.